Following are 9 T cell receptor beta chains from one sample sequenced in a study of OX40 agonist ivuxolimab in advanced cancers. The data were produced by immunoSEQ multiplex PCR, yet TCRdb's version contains in-frame clones alone and is incomplete. The sample consists of under 70,000 clones, 70% to 90% of them appearing once. Sequenced here: CD4+ or CD8+ T cells sorted from blood, sampled in a trial of the OX40 agonist ivuxolimab. The receptors derive from an adult with an advanced solid tumor such as melanoma, head and neck, liver or kidney cancer.

The chain recombines TRBV19 with TRBJ2-6; D is uncertain. This CDR3 has 14 amino acids. Germline loops: CDR1 LNHDA, CDR2 SQIVND (reference sequence). The ends were cut back, 3 bases at V and 1 base at J, with 4 bases in the middle. CDR3 DNA sequence: TGTGCCAGTAGTATGGGGTCTGGGGCCAACGTCCTGACTTTC. This codes for CASSMGSGANVLTF.

A few counts support this clone. The chain combines TRBV11-3 with TRBJ2-5, with D perhaps matching TRBD1 or TRBD2 (6 bases each). CDR3 length: 13 residues. Germline loops: CDR1 SGHNT, CDR2 YENEEA. The V end lost 4 bases, the J end lost 4 bases, and 10 bases lay between the germline ends. The CDR3 DNA reads as TGTGCCAGCAGCTGGGGGGCGCGAGAGACCCAGTACTTC. Translated: CASSWGARETQYF.

The chain has TRBV4-1 and TRBJ1-4; the match to TRBD1 covers 9 bases. CDR1 MGHRA and CDR2 YSYEKL come from the germline V gene. The J segment lost 4 bases and the V segment lost 4 bases, leaving 4 bases of the junction unmatched. This CDR3 contains 15 residues. The CDR3 here is CASSLLTGGNEKLFF. Here the CDR3 DNA reads TGCGCCAGCAGCCTTTTGACAGGGGGTAATGAAAAACTGTTTTTT.

J is TRBJ2-5 and V is TRBV11-2; D is undetermined. The DNA end is a closer match to TRBJ2-7, so the J assignment may be wrong. Per germline, CDR1 SGHAT and CDR2 FQNNGV. There are 11 residues in the CDR3. DNA for the CDR3: TGTGCCAGCAGCCAAAACTACGAGCAGTACTTC. As protein: CASSQNYEQYF.

The CDR3 protein is CASSPGTGGIDGYTF. Written as DNA, the CDR3 is TGTGCCAGCAGCCCCGGGACAGGGGGCATTGATGGCTACACCTTC. The chain uses TRBV7-9 and TRBJ1-2; 12 nucleotides line up with TRBD1. V was clipped by 5 bases and J by 6 bases; unmatched bases: 7. Germline V lookup: CDR1 SEHNR, CDR2 FQNEAQ (reference sequence). This CDR3 spans 15 amino acids.

V gene TRBV13 combines with J gene TRBJ2-7; 12 nucleotides align to TRBD2. After removal of 5 bases from V and 1 base from J, the junction contained 6 bases not matched to a gene. This CDR3 has 16 amino acids. The V gene's germline CDR1 is PRHDT and CDR2 FYEKMQ (reference sequence). The CDR3 DNA sequence: TGTGCCAGCAGCCCGACTAGCGGGAGCAATTCCTACGAGCAGTACTTC. The encoded protein is CASSPTSGSNSYEQYF.

This clone was seen a few times. The chain uses TRBV11-3 and TRBJ2-3; 8 bases map to TRBD2. The V segment lost 5 bases and the J segment 6 bases; nucleotides outside the gene matches: 7. CDR1 is SGHNT and CDR2 is YENEEA in the germline V gene. CDR3 length: 14 residues. The CDR3 is CASSAGLAGDTQYF. CDR3 DNA sequence: TGTGCCAGCAGCGCCGGACTAGCCGGGGATACGCAGTATTTT.

This sequence joins TRBV28 and TRBJ2-3, with no clear D. This CDR3 is 14 amino acids long. V was cut by 5 bases and J by 0 bases, with 9 bases left in between. CDR1 is MDHEN, CDR2 SYDVKM, per germline. The CDR3, as DNA: TGTGCCAGCAGTGCACCCCCTAGCACAGATACGCAGTATTTT. This codes for CASSAPPSTDTQYF.

This clone has a handful of counts. The chain uses TRBV7-9 and TRBJ1-1; 11 bases map to TRBD1. V was pared by 2 bases and J by 7 bases, with 9 bases of the junction left unmatched. The CDR3 consists of 16 residues. The V gene's germline CDR1 is SEHNR and CDR2 FQNEAQ (reference sequence). CDR3 coding DNA: TGTGCCAGCAGCTTAACGGGGACAGGGGGTAAGGGTGAAGCTTTCTTT. Protein product: CASSLTGTGGKGEAFF.